What follows is one T cell receptor beta chain and its context. Its antigen is not identified. Genomic DNA (from each subset) was split evenly across several immunoSEQ plates. The assay was immunoSEQ multiplex PCR, and TCRdb's table has in-frame clones only and misses some. The repertoire holds more than 550,000 clones, with 72% as singletons. These data originate in a study of shared clonotypes between healthy human individuals. Findings and caveats of the study: As a rule, naive subsets had a larger estimated richness than memory subsets.

V lost 6 bases, J lost 8 bases, and 13 bases stayed unmatched. This CDR3 comprises 16 residues. In germline, CDR1 is MNHNY, CDR2 SVGAGI (reference sequence). The donors were all Caucasian adults (living in Nashville, Tennessee). It was into CD45RA+ naive and CD45RA-negative memory subsets that the CD4+ cells were split. This TCR came from a woman aged 30 to 39 in good health. Sequenced input: memory CD4+ T cells sorted from blood. Subset described: CD45RA-negative fraction. The chain couples TRBV6-6 to TRBJ2-2; 9 bases are a match to TRBD2. CDR3 in amino acids: CASSPPGLAGSGELFF. CDR3 bases: TGTGCCAGCAGCCCCCCCGGGCTAGCGGGATCAGGGGAGCTGTTTTTT.